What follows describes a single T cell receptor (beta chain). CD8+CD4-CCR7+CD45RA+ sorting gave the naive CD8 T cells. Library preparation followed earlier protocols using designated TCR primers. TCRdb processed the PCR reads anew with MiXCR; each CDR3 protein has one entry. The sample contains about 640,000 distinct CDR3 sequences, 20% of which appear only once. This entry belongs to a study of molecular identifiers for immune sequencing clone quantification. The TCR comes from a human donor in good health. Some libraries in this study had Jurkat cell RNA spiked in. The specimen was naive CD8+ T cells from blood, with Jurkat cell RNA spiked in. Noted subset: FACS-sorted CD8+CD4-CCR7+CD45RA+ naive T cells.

CDR3 region: CASSLGGGTSGMNEQFF. CDR3 nucleotide sequence: TGTGCCAGCAGCTTAGGAGGGGGGACTAGCGGGATGAATGAGCAGTTCTTC. The rearrangement joins TRBV7-2 to TRBJ2-1; TRBD2 matches 13 bases. The CDR3 runs to 17 residues. V dropped 1 base and J dropped 7; count of bases not matched to a gene: 7. Per the germline V gene, CDR1 is SGHTA and CDR2 is FQGNSA.